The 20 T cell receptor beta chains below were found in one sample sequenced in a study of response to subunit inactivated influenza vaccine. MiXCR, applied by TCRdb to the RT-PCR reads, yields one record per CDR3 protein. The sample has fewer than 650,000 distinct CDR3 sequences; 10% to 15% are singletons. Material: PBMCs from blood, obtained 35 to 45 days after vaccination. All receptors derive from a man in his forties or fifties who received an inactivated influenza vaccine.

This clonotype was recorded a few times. CDR3 DNA: TGTGCCAGCAGTTACACCGGGACAGCTTACGAGCAGTACTTC. Translated, it gives CASSYTGTAYEQYF. V is TRBV6-2 or TRBV6-3 and J is TRBJ2-7; 7 bases align to TRBD1. The CDR3 is 14 residues long. Germline CDR1 is MNHEY and CDR2 is SVGEGT. J was trimmed by 4 bases and V by 2 bases; bases with no gene match: 5.

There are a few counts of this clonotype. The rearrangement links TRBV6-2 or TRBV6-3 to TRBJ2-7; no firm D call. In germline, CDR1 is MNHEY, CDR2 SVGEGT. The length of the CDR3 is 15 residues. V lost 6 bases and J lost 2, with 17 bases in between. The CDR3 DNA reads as TGTGCCAGCAGCATCGGGCCCAGACTCACCTACGAGCAGTACTTC. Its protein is CASSIGPRLTYEQYF.

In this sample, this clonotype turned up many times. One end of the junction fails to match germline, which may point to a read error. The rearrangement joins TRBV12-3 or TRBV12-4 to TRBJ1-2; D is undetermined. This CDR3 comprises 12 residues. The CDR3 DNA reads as TGTGCCAGCAGTTTAGGAACCTCCGGACCATCCTTC. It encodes CASSLGTSGPSF.

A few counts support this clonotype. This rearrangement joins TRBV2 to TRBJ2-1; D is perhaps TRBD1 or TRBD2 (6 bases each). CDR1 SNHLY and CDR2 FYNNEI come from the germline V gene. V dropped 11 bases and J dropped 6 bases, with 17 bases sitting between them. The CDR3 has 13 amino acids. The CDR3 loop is CAGGGSFGNEQFF. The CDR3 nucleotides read TGTGCCGGAGGGGGAAGCTTCGGCAATGAGCAGTTCTTC. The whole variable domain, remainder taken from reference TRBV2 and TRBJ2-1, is EPEVTQTPSHQVTQMGQEVILRCVPISNHLYFYWYRQILGQKVEFLVSFYNNEISEKSEIFDDQFSVERPDGSNFTLKIRSTKLEDSAMYFCAGGGSFGNEQFFGPGTRLTVL.

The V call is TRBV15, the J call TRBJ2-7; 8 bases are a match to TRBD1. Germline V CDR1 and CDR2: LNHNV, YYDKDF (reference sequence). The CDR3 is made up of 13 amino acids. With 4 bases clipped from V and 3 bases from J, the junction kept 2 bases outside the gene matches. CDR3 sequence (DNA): TGTGCCACCAGCAAGGGACAGGACTACGAGCAGTACTTC. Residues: CATSKGQDYEQYF.

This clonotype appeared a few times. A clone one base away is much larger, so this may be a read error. CDR3 region: CASSQDASEQYF. CDR3 sequence (DNA): TGTGCCAGCAGCCAAGATGCCTCCGAGCAGTACTTC. The rearrangement joins TRBV4-2 to TRBJ2-7; D not certain. Germline V gene data show CDR1 as LGHNA and CDR2 as YNFKEQ. Trimming took 0 bases from V and 6 from J, leaving 6 bases between them. The CDR3 extends over 12 amino acids.

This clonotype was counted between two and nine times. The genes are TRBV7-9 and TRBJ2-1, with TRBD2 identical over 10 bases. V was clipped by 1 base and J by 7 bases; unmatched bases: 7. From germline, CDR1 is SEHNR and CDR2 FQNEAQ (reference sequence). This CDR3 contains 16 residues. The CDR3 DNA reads TGTGCCAGCAGCTTAGACCTGGGTAGCGGGGGGAATGAGCAGTTCTTC. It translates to CASSLDLGSGGNEQFF.

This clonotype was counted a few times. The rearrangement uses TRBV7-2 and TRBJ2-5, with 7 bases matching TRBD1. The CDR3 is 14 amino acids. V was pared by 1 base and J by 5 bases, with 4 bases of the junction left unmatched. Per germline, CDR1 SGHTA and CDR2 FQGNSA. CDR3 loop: CASSLVTGFETQYF. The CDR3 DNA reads TGTGCCAGCAGCTTAGTGACAGGGTTCGAGACCCAGTACTTC.

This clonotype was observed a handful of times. In nucleotides, the CDR3 is TGCAGCGTTGAAGATTGGACAGGGATCAGACCAGATACGCAGTATTTT. Translating it yields CSVEDWTGIRPDTQYF. V and J are TRBV29-1 and TRBJ2-3; TRBD1 agrees at 8 bases. The CDR3 totals 16 residues. Trimming at V came to 0 bases and at J to 4 bases, leaving 9 bases not matched to a gene. The germline V gene has CDR1 SQVTM and CDR2 ANQGSEA.

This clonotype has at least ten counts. The CDR3 reads CASSARQVPSYEQYF. Written as DNA, the CDR3 is TGTGCCAGCAGCGCGAGACAGGTCCCCTCCTACGAGCAGTACTTC. The chain couples TRBV7-9 to TRBJ2-7, with TRBD1 as a possible D gene (6 bases). Between the trimmed V and J ends, which lost 5 bases and 0 bases, there was a span of 14 bases. Looked up from germline, CDR1 is SEHNR and CDR2 is FQNEAQ (reference sequence). The CDR3 is made up of 15 amino acids.

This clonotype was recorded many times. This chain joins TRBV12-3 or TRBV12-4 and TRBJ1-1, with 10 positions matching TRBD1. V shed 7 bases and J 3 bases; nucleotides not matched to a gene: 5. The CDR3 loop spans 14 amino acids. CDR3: CASTPGQGYTEAFF. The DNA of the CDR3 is TGTGCCAGCACTCCGGGACAGGGGTACACTGAAGCTTTCTTT.

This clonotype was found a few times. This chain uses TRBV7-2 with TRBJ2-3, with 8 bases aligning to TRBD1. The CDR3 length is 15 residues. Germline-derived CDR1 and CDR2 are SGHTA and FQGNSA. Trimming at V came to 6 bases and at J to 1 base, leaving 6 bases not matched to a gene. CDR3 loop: CASSLKQGGTDTQYF. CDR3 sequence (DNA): TGTGCCAGCAGTTTAAAACAGGGGGGCACAGATACGCAGTATTTT. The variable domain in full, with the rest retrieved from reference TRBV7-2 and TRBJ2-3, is GAGVSQSPSNKVTEKGKDVELRCDPISGHTALYWYRQSLGQGLEFLIYFQGNSAPDKSGLPSDRFSAERTGGSVSTLTIQRTQQEDSAVYLCASSLKQGGTDTQYFGPGTRLTVL.

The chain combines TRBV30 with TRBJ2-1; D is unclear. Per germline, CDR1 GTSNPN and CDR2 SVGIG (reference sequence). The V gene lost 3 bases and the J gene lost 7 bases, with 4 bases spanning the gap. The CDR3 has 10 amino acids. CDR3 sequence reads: CAWRGNEQFF. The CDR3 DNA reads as TGTGCCTGGAGGGGTAATGAGCAGTTCTTC.

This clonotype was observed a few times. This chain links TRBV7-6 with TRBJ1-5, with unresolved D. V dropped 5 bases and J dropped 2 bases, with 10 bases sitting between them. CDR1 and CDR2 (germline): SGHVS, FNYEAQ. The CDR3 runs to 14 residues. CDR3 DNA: TGTGCCAGCAGCGCTTACATGGGCAATCAGCCCCAGCATTTT. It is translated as CASSAYMGNQPQHF.

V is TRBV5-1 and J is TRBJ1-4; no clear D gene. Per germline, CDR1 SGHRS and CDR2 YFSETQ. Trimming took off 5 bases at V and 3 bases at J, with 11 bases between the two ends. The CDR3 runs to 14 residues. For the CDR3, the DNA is TGCGCCAGCAGACCACAGTTCCCTAATGAAAAACTGTTTTTT. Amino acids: CASRPQFPNEKLFF.

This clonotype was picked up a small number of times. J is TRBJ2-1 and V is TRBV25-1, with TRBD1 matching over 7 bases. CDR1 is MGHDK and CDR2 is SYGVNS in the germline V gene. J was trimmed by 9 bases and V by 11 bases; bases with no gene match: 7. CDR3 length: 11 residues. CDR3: CASYRGGEQFF. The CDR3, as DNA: TGTGCCTCGTACAGGGGTGGTGAGCAGTTCTTC. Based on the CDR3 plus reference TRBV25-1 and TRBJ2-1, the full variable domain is EADIYQTPRYLVIGTGKKITLECSQTMGHDKMYWYQQDPGMELHLIHYSYGVNSTEKGDLSSESTVSRIRTEHFPLTLESARPSHTSQYLCASYRGGEQFFGPGTRLTVL.

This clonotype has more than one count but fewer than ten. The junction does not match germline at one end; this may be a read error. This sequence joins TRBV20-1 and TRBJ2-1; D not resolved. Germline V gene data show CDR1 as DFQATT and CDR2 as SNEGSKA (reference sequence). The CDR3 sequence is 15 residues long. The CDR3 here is CSAREVAPGYTEQFF. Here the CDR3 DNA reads TGCAGTGCTAGAGAGGTGGCCCCTGGGTACACTGAGCAGTTCTTC.

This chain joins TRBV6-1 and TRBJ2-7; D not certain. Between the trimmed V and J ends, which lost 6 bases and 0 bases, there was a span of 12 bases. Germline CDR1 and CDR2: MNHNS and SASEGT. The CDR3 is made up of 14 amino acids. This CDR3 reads CASSLSSNSYEQYF. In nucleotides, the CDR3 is TGTGCCAGCAGCCTATCCTCTAACTCCTACGAGCAGTACTTC.

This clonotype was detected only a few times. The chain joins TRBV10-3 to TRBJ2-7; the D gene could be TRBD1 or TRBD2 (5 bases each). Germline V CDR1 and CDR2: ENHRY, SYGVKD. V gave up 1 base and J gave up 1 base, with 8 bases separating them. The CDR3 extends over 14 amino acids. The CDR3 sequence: CAISELGDSYEQYF. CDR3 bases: TGTGCCATCAGTGAGTTGGGGGATTCCTACGAGCAGTACTTC.

The CDR3 region has the DNA TGTGCCAGCTCAAGGCGGCACAGCCAAGAGACCCAGTACTTC. Residues: CASSRRHSQETQYF. The chain has TRBV18 and TRBJ2-5; D call uncertain. CDR1 is KGHSH and CDR2 is LQKENI in the germline V gene. Trimming shortened V by 5 bases and J by 1 base, and 11 bases separated the two germline ends. This CDR3 region has 14 residues.